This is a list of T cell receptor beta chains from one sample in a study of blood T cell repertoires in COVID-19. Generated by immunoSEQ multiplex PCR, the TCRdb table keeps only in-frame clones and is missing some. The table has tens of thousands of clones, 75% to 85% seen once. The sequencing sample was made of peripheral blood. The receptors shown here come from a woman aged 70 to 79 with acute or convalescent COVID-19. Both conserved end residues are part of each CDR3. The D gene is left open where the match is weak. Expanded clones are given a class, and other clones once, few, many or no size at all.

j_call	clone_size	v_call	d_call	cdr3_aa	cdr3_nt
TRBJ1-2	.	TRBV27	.	CASSLLGGRGYGYTF	TGTGCCAGCAGTTTATTGGGGGGGAGGGGCTATGGCTACACCTTC
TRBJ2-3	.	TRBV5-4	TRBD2	CASSSQNSGGRDTQYF	TGTGCCAGCAGCTCCCAAAATAGCGGGGGGCGAGATACGCAGTATTTT
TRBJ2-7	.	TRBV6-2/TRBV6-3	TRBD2	CASSYSSSGTSEGQASYEQYF	TGTGCCAGCAGTTACTCCTCTTCAGGGACTAGCGAGGGACAGGCTTCCTACGAGCAGTACTTC
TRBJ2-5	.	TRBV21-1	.	CASSKETTGDDGQETQYF	TGTGCCAGCAGCAAAGAAACTACAGGGGACGACGGACAAGAGACCCAGTACTTC
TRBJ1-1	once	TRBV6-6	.	CASSFQGNTEAFF	TGTGCCAGCAGTTTCCAGGGGAACACTGAAGCTTTCTTT
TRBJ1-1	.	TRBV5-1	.	CASSVARPDTEAFF	TGCGCCAGCAGCGTGGCCCGCCCGGACACTGAAGCTTTCTTT
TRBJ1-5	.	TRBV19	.	CASSMRRGQPQHF	TGTGCCAGTAGTATGAGGAGGGGTCAGCCCCAGCATTTT
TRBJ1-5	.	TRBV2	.	CASSEIGEDQPQHF	TGTGCCAGCAGTGAAATCGGGGAAGATCAGCCCCAGCATTTT
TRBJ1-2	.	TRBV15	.	CATSRAAGTTSGYTF	TGTGCCACCAGCAGAGCTGCAGGGACTACCTCCGGCTACACCTTC
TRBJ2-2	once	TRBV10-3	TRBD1	CAISEERTGIGELFF	TGTGCCATCAGTGAGGAGAGGACAGGGATCGGGGAGCTGTTTTTT
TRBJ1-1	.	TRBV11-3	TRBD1	CASSLEQGWGNTEAFF	TGTGCCAGCAGCTTAGAACAGGGGTGGGGGAACACTGAAGCTTTCTTT
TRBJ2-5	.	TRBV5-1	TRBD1	CASSLSDPGQGLRETQYF	TGCGCCAGCAGCCTCTCAGATCCGGGACAGGGTTTACGGGAGACCCAGTACTTC
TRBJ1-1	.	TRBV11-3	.	CASSLGHPNTEAFF	TGTGCCAGCAGTTTGGGACACCCGAACACTGAAGCTTTCTTT
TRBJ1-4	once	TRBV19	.	CASSMRGSVWGRTNEKLFF	TGTGCCAGTAGTATGAGGGGGTCCGTTTGGGGCAGAACTAATGAAAAACTGTTTTTT
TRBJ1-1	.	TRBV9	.	CASSVAMNTEAFF	TGTGCCAGCAGCGTGGCAATGAACACTGAAGCTTTCTTT
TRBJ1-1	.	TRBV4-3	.	CASSQDRSDPGEAFF	TGCGCCAGCAGCCAAGATCGAAGCGACCCTGGTGAAGCTTTCTTT
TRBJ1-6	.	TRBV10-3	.	CAISAGVDNSPLHF	TGTGCCATCAGTGCGGGGGTAGATAATTCACCCCTCCACTTT
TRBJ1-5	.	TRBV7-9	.	CASSRQDNQPQHF	TGTGCCAGCAGCCGGCAGGACAATCAGCCCCAGCATTTT
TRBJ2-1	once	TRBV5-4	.	CASSLPGSYNEQFF	TGTGCCAGCAGCTTGCCAGGATCCTACAATGAGCAGTTCTTC
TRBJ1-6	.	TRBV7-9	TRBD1	CASRDGQGIGSPLHF	TGTGCCAGCCGCGACGGACAGGGGATAGGTTCACCCCTCCACTTT
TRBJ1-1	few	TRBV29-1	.	CSVEGGESKNTEAFF	TGCAGCGTTGAGGGTGGGGAGTCAAAGAACACTGAAGCTTTCTTT
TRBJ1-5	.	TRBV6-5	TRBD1	CASRGQGQPQHF	TGTGCCAGCAGGGGACAGGGACAGCCCCAGCATTTT
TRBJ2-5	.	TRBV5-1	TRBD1	CASSPGTGEVETQYF	TGCGCCAGCAGCCCGGGGACAGGGGAGGTGGAGACCCAGTACTTC
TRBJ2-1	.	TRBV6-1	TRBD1	CASSGSGQGANEQFF	TGTGCCAGCAGTGGGTCAGGACAGGGGGCTAATGAGCAGTTCTTC
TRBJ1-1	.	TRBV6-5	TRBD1	CASIRQGAREAFF	TGTGCCAGCATCAGACAGGGGGCAAGGGAAGCTTTCTTT
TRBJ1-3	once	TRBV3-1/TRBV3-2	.	CASSRRDIGNTIYF	TGTGCCAGCAGTCGACGGGACATTGGAAACACCATATATTTT
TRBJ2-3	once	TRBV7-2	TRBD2	CASSLDAGGPDTQYF	TGTGCCAGCAGCTTAGATGCGGGGGGACCAGATACGCAGTATTTT
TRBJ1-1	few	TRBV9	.	CASSVVGGGTEAFF	TGTGCCAGCAGCGTAGTCGGGGGTGGCACTGAAGCTTTCTTT
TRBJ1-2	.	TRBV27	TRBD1	CASSFSGTGPLSYGYTF	TGTGCCAGCAGTTTTTCCGGGACAGGGCCCCTCTCCTATGGCTACACCTTC
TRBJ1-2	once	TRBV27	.	CASSLRSGDGFYGYTF	TGTGCCAGCAGTTTACGTTCAGGGGACGGATTCTATGGCTACACCTTC
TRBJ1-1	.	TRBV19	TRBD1	CASKDRATEAFF	TGTGCCAGTAAGGACAGGGCAACTGAAGCTTTCTTT
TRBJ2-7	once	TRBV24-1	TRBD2	CATSEDGGAEQYF	TGTGCCACCAGTGAAGACGGGGGGGCCGAGCAGTACTTC
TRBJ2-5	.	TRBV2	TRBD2	CASSEWVAGEEETQYF	TGTGCCAGCAGTGAATGGGTAGCGGGGGAGGAAGAGACCCAGTACTTC
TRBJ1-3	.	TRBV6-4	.	CASSDSTGDSRSGNTIYF	TGTGCCAGCAGTGACTCGACCGGGGACTCCCGCTCTGGAAACACCATATATTTT
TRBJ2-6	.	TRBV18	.	CASSPSVQLTGANVLTF	TGTGCCAGCTCACCATCGGTACAGCTGACTGGGGCCAACGTCCTGACTTTC
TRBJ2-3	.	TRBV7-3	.	CASSLGGGGNTQYF	TGTGCCAGCAGCTTAGGAGGGGGGGGTAATACGCAGTATTTT
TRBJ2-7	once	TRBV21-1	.	CASSTLETDEQYF	TGTGCCAGCAGCACCTTGGAGACAGACGAGCAGTACTTC
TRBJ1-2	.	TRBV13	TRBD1	CASSLSSRGHVVGYTF	TGTGCCAGCAGCCTATCTTCCAGGGGGCACGTGGTTGGCTACACCTTC
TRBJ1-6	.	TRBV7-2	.	CASSLVMSTTPLHF	TGTGCCAGCAGCTTAGTTATGTCCACTACACCCCTCCACTTT
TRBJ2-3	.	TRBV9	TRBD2	CASSVVAGGLTDTQYF	TGTGCCAGCAGCGTAGTTGCGGGGGGACTCACAGATACGCAGTATTTT
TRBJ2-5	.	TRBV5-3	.	CARSFSTSQETQYF	TGTGCCAGAAGCTTCTCCACCAGCCAAGAGACCCAGTACTTC
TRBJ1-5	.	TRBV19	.	CASSIVHRPSDQPQHF	TGTGCCAGTAGTATAGTTCACAGGCCTTCTGATCAGCCCCAGCATTTT
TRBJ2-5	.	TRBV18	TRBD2	CASSAKLAGEETQYF	TGTGCCAGCTCAGCGAAACTAGCGGGGGAAGAGACCCAGTACTTC
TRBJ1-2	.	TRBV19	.	CASSLPSGVPNYGYTF	TGTGCCAGTAGTCTGCCCAGTGGAGTTCCTAACTATGGCTACACCTTC
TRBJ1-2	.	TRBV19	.	CASAGLRRDYGYTF	TGTGCCAGTGCCGGTTTGAGGCGCGACTATGGCTACACCTTC
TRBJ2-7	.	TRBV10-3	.	CATSPLYEQYF	TGTGCCACTAGCCCACTCTACGAGCAGTACTTC
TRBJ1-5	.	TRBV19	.	CASTPMGGNQPQHF	TGTGCCAGTACCCCTATGGGCGGCAATCAGCCCCAGCATTTT
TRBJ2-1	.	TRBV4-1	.	CASSQDPTAKYNEQFF	TGCGCCAGCAGCCAAGATCCCACAGCAAAATACAATGAGCAGTTCTTC
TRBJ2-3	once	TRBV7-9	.	CASSLPHTGVASTDTQYF	TGTGCCAGCAGCTTACCGCACACAGGAGTAGCTAGCACAGATACGCAGTATTTT
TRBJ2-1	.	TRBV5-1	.	CASSLAGTSDNEQFF	TGCGCCAGCAGCTTGGCCGGGACTTCCGACAATGAGCAGTTCTTC
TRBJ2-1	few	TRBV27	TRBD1	CASSLRGTGGYNEQFF	TGTGCCAGCAGTTTAAGAGGGACAGGGGGCTACAATGAGCAGTTCTTC
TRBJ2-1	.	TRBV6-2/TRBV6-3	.	CASSGADYNEQFF	TGTGCCAGCAGTGGGGCGGATTACAATGAGCAGTTCTTC
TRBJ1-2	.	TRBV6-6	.	CASSDAFYGYTF	TGTGCCAGCAGTGATGCGTTCTATGGCTACACCTTC